The sequence of this T cell receptor (beta chain) was determined in a study of T cells expressing NK-cell markers (dated by TCRdb to 2020 to 2022). Some background on the complete study: About 8 donors provided sorted CD3+CD56+NKG2C+, CD3+CD56+NKG2C- and CD3+CD56-NKG2C+ T-cell subsets, whose TCR beta-chain repertoires were profiled. Among the eight sequenced donors, seven were HCMV-seropositive and one was HCMV-seronegative. The eight sequenced donors were randomly selected healthy volunteers, three men and five women. Sequencing of the libraries produced 2 x 150 bp reads on Illumina HiSeq 2000/2500, MiSeq or NextSeq.

The germline V gene encodes CDR1 LNHDA and CDR2 SQIVND (reference sequence). Spanning cysteine to phenylalanine, the CDR3 consists of 15 amino acids. The entry carries no DNA sequence. Worth noting for this clonotype: The antigen it recognizes is unknown.

To determine HCMV serostatus, a commercial ELISA kit was used to detect HCMV-specific IgG in serum. Ficoll density gradient centrifugation was used to isolate peripheral blood mononuclear cells from blood. General findings and caveats noted by the study authors: Those dominant clonotypes were again the most abundant among CD3+CD56-NKG2C+ cells in several donors, at roughly 28.3-65%. In roughly six donors, the dominant CD3+CD56+NKG2C+ clonotypes ranked among the top 10 CD8+ clonotypes, making up roughly 1.0-7.0% of CD8+ T cells. Whether the expanded NKG2C-expressing T cell clones were specific for HCMV antigens was left unclear.

Sequencing instrument: Illumina HiSeq 2000. TCR beta cDNA libraries were made by 5'RACE template switching that added a universal primer site and unique molecular identifiers. Priming for cDNA synthesis came from the TCR beta constant segment, and two successive PCR amplification steps followed. In the paper's pipeline: MIGEC was used to demultiplex reads and group reads by UMI, and MiTCR was used to assemble and quantify clonotypes. To exclude erroneous sequences, only TCR cDNA sequences supported by at least two reads were retained. Downstream repertoire analysis used the tcR package, and clonotypes were matched across fractions by CDR3 nucleotide sequence plus V segment. VDJmatch was used to annotate antigen specificity against VDJdb, with one amino acid substitution in CDR3 permitted. Following TCRdb reprocessing, every CDR3 protein sequence forms one entry, and DNA is not provided. The V and J calls, along with clone size, are taken from TCRdb and not from the paper's own processing. The table kept for this sample lists 130,000 to 150,000 distinct CDR3 sequences. Around 12% of the sample comes from the top ten.

The receptor was isolated from a man younger than 30 in good health. Donor details come from another sample of the same person, matched by shared clones. The rearrangement combines TRBV19 with TRBJ2-1; TCRdb indicates TRBD2, and absent DNA this call remains unverified. What was sequenced was blood T cells: a sorted CD56 or NKG2C T cell subset, CD4+ or CD8+ T cells, or bulk PBMC T cells (not recorded which). The CDR3 sequence is CASSMGGLAGDEKFF.